Reported below is one T cell receptor beta chain. Its antigen is not identified. The record originates from a study of T cells in tuberculosis. On the study more broadly: In South Africa, adults with active tuberculosis were compared with IGRA-negative and latently infected IGRA-positive adolescents. Broader study findings: Using the GMM-specific repertoire gave 85% to 90% accuracy versus approximately 70% with motifs.

Trimming pared 2 bases from V and 8 bases from J, leaving 12 bases between. The CDR3 spans 12 residues. CDR1 is GTSNPN and CDR2 is SVGIG in the germline V gene (reference sequence). Data came from immunoSEQ multiplex PCR; TCRdb stores just in-frame clones and leaves some out. The sample consists of roughly 34,000 clones, under 98% of them appearing once. This chain joins TRBV30 and TRBJ1-1; a possible D gene is TRBD1 (6 bases). Sequencing used PBMCs. This TCR came from a donor aged 10-29 years with latent tuberculosis or without tuberculosis infection. The CDR3 DNA is TGTGCCTGGAGTCGGGACATACTAGAAGCTTTCTTT. It translates to CAWSRDILEAFF.